Presented here are 10 T cell receptor beta chains from one specimen sequenced in a study of human T cells and chemical hapten exposure. TCRdb itself ran the RACE reads through MiXCR, one entry per CDR3 protein. The sample contains around 74,000 distinct CDR3 sequences, approximately 32% of which appear only once. The time point: patch test 1, 2 weeks after DPC sensitization. The treatment here: therapeutic diphenylcyclopropenone sensitization with weekly scalp DPC. The sample in question was whole blood, obtained in connection with sensitization to the hapten diphenylcyclopropenone (DPC). The receptors come from a man aged 35-49 years with alopecia areata. Some clones in this sample may be carry-over from other donors' samples.

The rearrangement joins TRBV7-2 to TRBJ2-1; 7 bases fit TRBD2. Trimming took 1 base from V and 7 from J; bases not matched to a gene: 10. This CDR3 region has 16 residues. From germline, CDR1 is SGHTA and CDR2 FQGNSA. The CDR3, as DNA: TGTGCCAGCAGCTTAGTTCCGGGAGGTATAGGGAATGAGCAGTTCTTC. This codes for CASSLVPGGIGNEQFF.

The gene calls are TRBV6-1 and TRBJ1-5, with D perhaps matching TRBD1 (6 bases). V was clipped by 7 bases and J by 6 bases, with 16 bases between them. The germline V gene has CDR1 MNHNS and CDR2 SASEGT. This CDR3 spans 14 amino acids. CDR3 nucleotides: TGTGCCAGCAACACACGGGGGGGGCCTCAGCCCCAGCATTTT. Translated: CASNTRGGPQPQHF.

The chain recombines TRBV9 with TRBJ2-4, with D maybe TRBD1 (6 bases). V gave up 3 bases and J gave up 2 bases, with 12 bases separating them. The CDR3 consists of 15 residues. Germline V gene sequence: CDR1 SGDLS, CDR2 YYNGEE. The CDR3 DNA follows: TGTGCCAGCAGCGCCACTACAGGGACCAAAAACATTCAGTACTTC. Translated: CASSATTGTKNIQYF.

The chain couples TRBV6-1 to TRBJ2-1, with 8 positions matching TRBD1. V lost 0 bases and J lost 9; bases outside the gene matches: 7. Looked up from germline, CDR1 is MNHNS and CDR2 is SASEGT. The CDR3 consists of 15 residues. The CDR3: CASSEAPTGVGEQFF. CDR3 nucleotide sequence: TGTGCCAGCAGTGAAGCGCCGACAGGGGTGGGTGAGCAGTTCTTC.

This clonotype was picked up a small number of times. This sequence joins TRBV7-8 and TRBJ1-5; 7 bases match TRBD1. The CDR3 runs 16 residues. Germline assignment: CDR1 SGHVS and CDR2 FQNEAQ. Germline trimming cut 7 bases from V and 0 bases from J; bases unmatched to any gene: 9. The CDR3 is CASTRGGQYSNQPQHF. Written as DNA, the CDR3 is TGTGCCAGCACCCGTGGGGGACAGTATAGCAATCAGCCCCAGCATTTT.

The genes are TRBV7-9 and TRBJ2-1; 8 bases fit TRBD2. Germline CDR1 is SEHNR and CDR2 is FQNEAQ (reference sequence). CDR3 length equals 14 residues. Trimming at V came to 2 bases and at J to 6 bases, leaving 3 bases not matched to a gene. CDR3 in amino acids: CASSLTAGVNEQFF. In nucleotides, the CDR3 is TGTGCCAGCAGCTTAACAGCGGGAGTCAATGAGCAGTTCTTC.

The rearrangement joins TRBV10-3 to TRBJ2-3; 7 positions match TRBD2. The CDR3 runs 15 residues. The V and J ends lost 3 bases and 4 bases, in that order; junction bases with no gene match: 7. Looked up from germline, CDR1 is ENHRY and CDR2 is SYGVKD. CDR3 in DNA: TGTGCCATCAGTGACCCAGCGGGACGTCCAGATACGCAGTATTTT. It translates to CAISDPAGRPDTQYF.

The table lists this clonotype with a few counts. This rearrangement joins TRBV10-3 to TRBJ2-7, with D perhaps assigned TRBD1 or TRBD2 (5 bases each). This CDR3 is 15 amino acids long. V lost 6 bases, J lost 5 bases, and 20 bases lay in between. Germline assignment: CDR1 ENHRY and CDR2 SYGVKD. For the CDR3, the DNA is TGTGCCATCAGAGCCCGGGGCGCGCAAGTTGACGAGCAGTACTTC. This translates into CAIRARGAQVDEQYF.

The chain links TRBV5-5 to TRBJ2-7; D is ambiguous. This CDR3 is 12 amino acids long. V was pared by 4 bases and J by 2 bases, with 7 bases between. CDR1 and CDR2 from the germline V gene are SGHKS and YYEKEE (reference sequence). The DNA of the CDR3 is TGTGCCAGCAGCGGCGAGGCCTACGAGCAGTACTTC. Protein product: CASSGEAYEQYF.

This clonotype was seen at least ten times. V and J are TRBV4-1 and TRBJ2-7; D tentatively reads TRBD1 or TRBD2 (5 bases each). Germline CDR1 reads MGHRA; CDR2 reads YSYEKL. V lost 0 bases, J lost 1 base, and 10 bases lay in between. CDR3 length: 15 amino acids. CDR3 loop: CASSQDRGISYEQYF. The CDR3, as DNA: TGCGCCAGCAGCCAAGATCGGGGCATTTCCTACGAGCAGTACTTC.